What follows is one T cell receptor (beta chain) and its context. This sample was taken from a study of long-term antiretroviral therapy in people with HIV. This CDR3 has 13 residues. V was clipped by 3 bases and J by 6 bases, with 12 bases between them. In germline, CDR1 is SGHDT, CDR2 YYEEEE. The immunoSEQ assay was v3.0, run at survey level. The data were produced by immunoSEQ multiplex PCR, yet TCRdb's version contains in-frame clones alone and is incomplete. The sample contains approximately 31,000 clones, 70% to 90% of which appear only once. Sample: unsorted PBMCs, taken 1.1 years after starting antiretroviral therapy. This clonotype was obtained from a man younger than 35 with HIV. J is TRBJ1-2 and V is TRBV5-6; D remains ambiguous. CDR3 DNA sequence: TGTGCCAGCAGCTCTCGGACGGAGGATGGCTACACCTTC. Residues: CASSSRTEDGYTF.